Below, 24 T cell receptor beta chains from the same sample are listed, as sequenced in a study of radiation and T cells in renal cell carcinoma. As to time point: baseline pretreatment blood. Stated treatment: 15 Gy SBRT to primary tumor, nephrectomy 4 weeks later. The assay was immunoSEQ multiplex PCR, and TCRdb's table has in-frame clones only and misses some. The table has 150,000 or so clones, 88% seen once. The starting material was blood, obtained from a patient whose treatment included radiotherapy and nephrectomy. Source of these receptors: a woman between 65 and 79 years old with renal cell carcinoma.

V and J are TRBV9 and TRBJ2-3; D gene ambiguous. CDR1 is SGDLS, CDR2 YYNGEE, per germline. Trimming pared 0 bases from V and 4 bases from J, leaving 21 bases between. This CDR3 is built from 18 residues. CDR3 in amino acids: CASSVAPSGRQTADTQYF. In DNA form, the CDR3 reads TGTGCCAGCAGCGTAGCTCCGAGTGGACGGCAGACCGCAGATACGCAGTATTTT.

V usage is TRBV6-1 and J usage is TRBJ1-1; unclear D gene. Trimming removed 7 bases from V and 7 bases from J, with 22 bases in between. Germline lookup yields CDR1 MNHNS and CDR2 SASEGT. The CDR3 runs 15 residues. The CDR3 reads CASTRLWRSADEAFF. In DNA, the CDR3 is TGTGCCAGCACCCGACTTTGGCGAAGTGCCGATGAAGCTTTCTTT.

This rearrangement joins TRBV19 to TRBJ1-1, with 7 bases matching TRBD1. The CDR3 sequence is 14 residues long. The germline gives CDR1 LNHDA, CDR2 SQIVND (reference sequence). After removal of 6 bases from V and 1 base from J, the junction contained 5 bases not matched to a gene. DNA for the CDR3: TGTGCCAGTAGAAGGGGACAGACGAACACTGAAGCTTTCTTT. It specifies CASRRGQTNTEAFF.

This clone was observed a single time. This chain joins TRBV5-1 and TRBJ1-4; D call uncertain. The CDR3 is 13 amino acids. CDR1 is SGHRS, CDR2 YFSETQ, per germline. Trimming left V 5 bases short and J 4 bases short, with 9 bases between. The CDR3 DNA sequence: TGCGCCAGCAGAGATCCCTATAATGAAAAACTGTTTTTT. It is translated as CASRDPYNEKLFF. Together with reference TRBV5-1 and TRBJ1-4, the CDR3 gives the full variable domain: KAGVTQTPRYLIKTRGQQVTLSCSPISGHRSVSWYQQTPGQGLQFLFEYFSETQRNKGNFPGRFSGRQFSNSRSEMNVSTLELGDSALYLCASRDPYNEKLFFGSGTQLSVL.

The chain has TRBV5-4 and TRBJ2-5; D not certain. CDR3 length equals 13 residues. V was shortened by 0 bases and J by 3 bases, with 6 bases between the two germline ends. The germline CDR1 and CDR2 sequences are SGHNT and YYREEE (reference sequence). This CDR3 is CASSLGGEETQYF. The CDR3 DNA reads as TGTGCCAGCAGCTTGGGTGGCGAAGAGACCCAGTACTTC.

CDR3 sequence: CASSPSGGYQETQYF. The CDR3 DNA follows: TGTGCCAGCAGCCCCTCCGGGGGGTACCAAGAGACCCAGTACTTC. V gene TRBV7-2 combines with J gene TRBJ2-5, with 7 bases that match TRBD2. Trimming at V came to 5 bases and at J to 0 bases, leaving 6 bases not matched to a gene. The CDR3 loop spans 15 amino acids. Germline values: CDR1 SGHTA, CDR2 FQGNSA.

This chain connects TRBV7-2 to TRBJ1-5; no definite D call. The V and J ends lost 6 bases and 2 bases respectively, with 8 bases between them. This CDR3 comprises 13 residues. Germline values: CDR1 SGHTA, CDR2 FQGNSA. CDR3 DNA: TGTGCCAGCAGAGGGTCGCGCAATCAGCCCCAGCATTTT. Translated, it gives CASRGSRNQPQHF.

The CDR3 coding sequence is TGTGCCAGTAGCCAATTACCGACAGTCTCCTACGAGCAGTACTTC. Its protein is CASSQLPTVSYEQYF. V usage is TRBV19 and J usage is TRBJ2-7, with D possibly TRBD1 on 5 matching bases. The V gene's germline CDR1 is LNHDA and CDR2 SQIVND (reference sequence). Trimming shortened V by 6 bases and J by 0 bases, and 15 bases separated the two germline ends. The CDR3 length is 15 residues.

V and J are TRBV30 and TRBJ2-7; 7 nucleotides line up with TRBD1. The CDR3 is 14 residues long. CDR1 is GTSNPN, CDR2 SVGIG, per germline (reference sequence). After removal of 2 bases from V and 3 bases from J, the junction contained 7 bases not matched to a gene. In nucleotides, the CDR3 is TGTGCCTGGAGTACCGGGACAGATAACTACGAGCAGTACTTC. Protein: CAWSTGTDNYEQYF.

V and J are TRBV29-1 and TRBJ1-1; possible D gene TRBD1, 5 bases. CDR1 SQVTM and CDR2 ANQGSEA come from the germline V gene. The CDR3 runs to 16 residues. Trimming removed 0 bases from V and 0 bases from J, with 14 bases in between. The CDR3, as DNA: TGCAGCGTTGAAGATCTAAAGGGACGGATGAACACTGAAGCTTTCTTT. Its protein is CSVEDLKGRMNTEAFF.

This clone was picked up one time. This sequence joins TRBV6-4 and TRBJ1-5, with D unclear. CDR1 and CDR2 from the germline V gene are MRHNA and SNTAGT. The V end lost 6 bases, the J end lost 0 bases, and 9 bases lay between the germline ends. The CDR3 length is 14 residues. CDR3 protein: CASSPDNSNQPQHF. In DNA, the CDR3 is TGTGCCAGCAGCCCCGACAATAGCAATCAGCCCCAGCATTTT.

V and J are TRBV19 and TRBJ1-1, with 8 bases matching TRBD1. The V gene end was trimmed by 2 bases and the J gene end by 1 base; junction bases not matched to a gene: 3. The CDR3 loop spans 15 amino acids. Germline CDR1 and CDR2: LNHDA and SQIVND (reference sequence). The CDR3 loop is CASSITGGANTEAFF. DNA for the CDR3: TGTGCCAGTAGTATAACAGGGGGGGCGAACACTGAAGCTTTCTTT.

This clone appeared a single time. V gene TRBV2 combines with J gene TRBJ2-3; a possible D gene is TRBD2 (6 bases). The V end lost 5 bases, the J end lost 3 bases, and 15 bases lay between the germline ends. Germline values: CDR1 SNHLY, CDR2 FYNNEI. This CDR3 has 15 residues. CDR3 coding DNA: TGTGCCAGCAGTCAGACTAGGCGGGGAACAGATACGCAGTATTTT. Its translation is CASSQTRRGTDTQYF.

The rearrangement links TRBV6-5 to TRBJ1-1; TRBD1 is a possible D gene (6 bases). V shed 6 bases and J shed 0 bases, with 14 bases lying between them. The CDR3 contains 15 residues. Looked up from germline, CDR1 is MNHEY and CDR2 is SVGAGI. The CDR3 DNA reads as TGTGCCAGCAGCTCCACAGGGAAAATGAACACTGAAGCTTTCTTT. Protein: CASSSTGKMNTEAFF.

V and J are TRBV27 and TRBJ2-5, with a possible D match to TRBD2 (7 bases). The V gene lost 4 bases and the J gene lost 1 base, with 16 bases spanning the gap. This CDR3 comprises 16 residues. Germline loops: CDR1 MNHEY, CDR2 SMNVEV (reference sequence). CDR3 DNA: TGTGCCAGCAGTTCCAGCCGACGGGGGGCCCAAGAGACCCAGTACTTC. The encoded protein is CASSSSRRGAQETQYF.

This clone was seen only once. The chain employs TRBV2 and TRBJ2-5, with 7 bases that match TRBD2. V was clipped by 10 bases and J by 4 bases; unmatched bases: 6. The CDR3 spans 12 residues. Germline loops: CDR1 SNHLY, CDR2 FYNNEI. The CDR3 DNA follows: TGTGCCACCCTGGGAGGGCGAGAGACCCAGTACTTC. This codes for CATLGGRETQYF.

The chain carries TRBV28 and TRBJ2-2; TRBD2 agrees at 9 bases. Germline V lookup: CDR1 MDHEN, CDR2 SYDVKM. The CDR3 is 14 amino acids. Losses at the gene ends were 8 bases for V and 9 bases for J; bases not matched to a gene: 10. The CDR3 sequence: CASWGGGVPRELFF. In DNA form, the CDR3 reads TGTGCCAGCTGGGGCGGGGGGGTCCCCCGGGAGCTGTTTTTT. The full variable domain, completed using reference TRBV28 and TRBJ2-2, is DVKVTQSSRYLVKRTGEKVFLECVQDMDHENMFWYRQDPGLGLRLIYFSYDVKMKEKGDIPEGYSVSREKKERFSLILESASTNQTSMYLCASWGGGVPRELFFGEGSRLTVL.

The rearrangement uses TRBV27 and TRBJ1-4, with D possibly TRBD1 on 6 matching bases. V was clipped by 4 bases and J by 8 bases, with 17 bases between them. The CDR3 has 15 amino acids. Germline V gene data show CDR1 as MNHEY and CDR2 as SMNVEV (reference sequence). CDR3 nucleotide sequence: TGTGCCAGCAGTTCCTACAGGGTTACGGAAGAAAAACTGTTTTTT. This encodes CASSSYRVTEEKLFF. Combining the CDR3 with reference TRBV27 and TRBJ1-4 gives the whole variable domain EAQVTQNPRYLITVTGKKLTVTCSQNMNHEYMSWYRQDPGLGLRQIYYSMNVEVTDKGDVPEGYKVSRKEKRNFPLILESPSPNQTSLYFCASSSYRVTEEKLFFGSGTQLSVL.

Regarding this clone: This sample includes further DNA sequences coding for the same CDR3. This chain joins TRBV5-1 and TRBJ1-2; 9 nucleotides line up with TRBD1. Per the germline V gene, CDR1 is SGHRS and CDR2 is YFSETQ. The CDR3 contains 14 residues. The ends lost 4 bases at V and 5 bases at J; junction bases unmatched: 6. The CDR3 DNA reads TGCGCCAGCAGCGCCGCCGGGACAGGGTATGGCTACACCTTC. Its translation: CASSAAGTGYGYTF.

The chain uses TRBV27 and TRBJ1-1, with 7 bases aligning to TRBD1. This CDR3 comprises 14 residues. The V segment lost 4 bases and the J segment 3 bases; nucleotides outside the gene matches: 5. Per the germline V gene, CDR1 is MNHEY and CDR2 is SMNVEV (reference sequence). As DNA, the CDR3 is TGTGCCAGCAGTTACAGGGGTTTGGACACTGAAGCTTTCTTT. Its translation is CASSYRGLDTEAFF.

The V call is TRBV25-1, the J call TRBJ1-6; the D is unclear. Germline V gives CDR1 MGHDK, CDR2 SYGVNS. Trimming stripped 8 bases from V and 2 bases from J, with 10 bases between. The CDR3 runs 14 residues. CDR3 protein: CASRGGTYNSPLHF. The CDR3 nucleotides are TGTGCCAGCCGGGGAGGGACCTATAATTCACCCCTCCACTTT.

This clone was seen a handful of times. The genes are TRBV19 and TRBJ1-4, with D possibly TRBD1 on 5 matching bases. The CDR3 is 14 residues long. The germline gives CDR1 LNHDA, CDR2 SQIVND (reference sequence). Trimming pared 3 bases from V and 7 bases from J, leaving 12 bases between. The CDR3 spells CASSMGGVGEKLFF. CDR3 DNA: TGTGCCAGTAGTATGGGAGGGGTTGGTGAAAAACTGTTTTTT.

This clone was seen a single time. The V call is TRBV7-2, the J call TRBJ2-1; D not resolved. The CDR3 contains 14 residues. Germline V gene data show CDR1 as SGHTA and CDR2 as FQGNSA. Trimming removed 1 base at V and 6 bases at J, with 10 bases between. The CDR3 nucleotides read TGTGCCAGCAGCTTAGGGCAGATCCCCAATGAGCAGTTCTTC. This encodes CASSLGQIPNEQFF.

This clone was seen just once. The DNA for the CDR3 is TGTGCCACTACCCCGGCCGGGGAGCTGTTTTTT. It specifies CATTPAGELFF. This rearrangement joins TRBV7-9 to TRBJ2-2, with D hard to call. Germline CDR1 and CDR2: SEHNR and FQNEAQ (reference sequence). V lost 10 bases and J 6 bases, leaving 9 bases between the germline ends. The length of the CDR3 is 11 residues.